This T cell receptor beta chain appears in the sequencing data of a study of PD-1 blockade in classical Hodgkin lymphoma. Time point of the sample: cycle 4 day 1 (C4D1), after more than 5 weeks of nivolumab. Every patient was affected by relapse after autologous stem cell transplantation, while exposure to brentuximab vedotin was not uniform. Magnetic depletion of unwanted cells isolated CD4+ T cells from thawed PBMCs. Whole-study findings and limits: The study found complete responders had baseline diversity similar to newly diagnosed patients.

The repertoire was sequenced with immunoSEQ multiplex PCR; TCRdb's copy has only in-frame clones and lacks some. The data hold tens of thousands of clones, with around 86% observed a single time. On this clone itself: The antigen remains undetermined.

CDR1 is SGHDN and CDR2 is FVKESK in the germline V gene. Trimming removed 3 bases from V and 9 bases from J, with 12 bases in between. This CDR3 is built from 14 residues. This clonotype was obtained from a human donor with classical Hodgkin lymphoma. Sequenced material: CD4+ T cells from blood, taken before the fourth cycle of nivolumab. The chain uses TRBV14 and TRBJ1-6; tentatively, D is TRBD1 (5 bases). CDR3 DNA sequence: TGTGCCAGCAGCCAGGGGGTAGAGAGTTCACCCCTCCACTTT. This translates into CASSQGVESSPLHF.